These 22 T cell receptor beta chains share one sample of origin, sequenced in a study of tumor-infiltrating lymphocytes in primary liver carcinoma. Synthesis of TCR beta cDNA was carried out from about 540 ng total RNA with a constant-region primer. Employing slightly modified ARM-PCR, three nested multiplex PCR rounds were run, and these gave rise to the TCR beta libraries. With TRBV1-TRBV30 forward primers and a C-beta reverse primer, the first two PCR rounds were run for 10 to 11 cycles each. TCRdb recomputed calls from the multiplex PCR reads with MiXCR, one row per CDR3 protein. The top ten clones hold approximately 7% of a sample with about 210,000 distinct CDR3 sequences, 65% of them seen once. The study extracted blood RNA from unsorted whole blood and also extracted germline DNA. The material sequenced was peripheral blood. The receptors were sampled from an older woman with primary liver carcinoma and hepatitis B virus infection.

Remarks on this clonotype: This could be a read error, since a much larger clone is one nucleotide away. The chain's CDR3 is CASSDQSEQYF. The CDR3 DNA reads as TGTGCCAGCAGTGACCAATCCGAGCAGTACTTC. The chain couples TRBV6-1 to TRBJ2-7; no firm D call. In germline, CDR1 is MNHNS, CDR2 SASEGT. V was clipped by 3 bases and J by 6 bases, with 6 bases between them. The length of the CDR3 is 11 residues.

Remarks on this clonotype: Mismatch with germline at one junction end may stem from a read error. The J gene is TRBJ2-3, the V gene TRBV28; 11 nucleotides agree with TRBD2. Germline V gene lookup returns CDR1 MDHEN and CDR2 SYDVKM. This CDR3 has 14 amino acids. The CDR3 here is CASSSGLAEDTRYF. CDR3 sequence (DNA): TGTGCCAGCAGTTCGGGACTAGCGGAAGATACGCGGTATTTT.

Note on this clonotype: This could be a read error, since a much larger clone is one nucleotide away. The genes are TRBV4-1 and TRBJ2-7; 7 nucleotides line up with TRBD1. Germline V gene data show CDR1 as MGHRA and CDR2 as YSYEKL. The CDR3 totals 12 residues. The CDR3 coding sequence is TGCGCCGGCAGCCAAGAGGGGGCGAGGCAGTACTTC. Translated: CAGSQEGARQYF.

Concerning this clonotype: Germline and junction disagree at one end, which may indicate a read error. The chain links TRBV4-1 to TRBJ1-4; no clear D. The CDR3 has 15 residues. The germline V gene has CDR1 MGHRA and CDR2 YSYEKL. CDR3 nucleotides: TGCGCCAACAGCCCTCGGACGGCAACTAATGAAAAACTGTTTTTT. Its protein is CANSPRTATNEKLFF.

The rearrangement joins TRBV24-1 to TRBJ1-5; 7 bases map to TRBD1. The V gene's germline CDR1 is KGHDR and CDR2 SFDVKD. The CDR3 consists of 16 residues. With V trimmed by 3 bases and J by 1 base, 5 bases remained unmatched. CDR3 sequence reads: CATSDTRQGSNQPQHF. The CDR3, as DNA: TGTGCCACCAGTGATACCAGACAGGGAAGCAATCAGCCCCAGCATTTT.

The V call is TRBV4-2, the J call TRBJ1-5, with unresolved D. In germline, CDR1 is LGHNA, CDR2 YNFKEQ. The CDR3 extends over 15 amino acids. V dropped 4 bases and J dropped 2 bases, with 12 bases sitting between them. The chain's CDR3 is CASSPSTVGNQPQHF. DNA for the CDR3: TGTGCCAGCAGCCCTTCGACTGTGGGCAATCAGCCCCAGCATTTT.

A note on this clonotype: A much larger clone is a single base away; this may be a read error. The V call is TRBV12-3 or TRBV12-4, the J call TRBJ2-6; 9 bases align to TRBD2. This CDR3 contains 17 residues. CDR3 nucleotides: TGTGCCAGCGCTAAACTAGCGGGTATCTCTGGGGTCAACGTCCTGACTTTC. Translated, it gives CASAKLAGISGVNVLTF.

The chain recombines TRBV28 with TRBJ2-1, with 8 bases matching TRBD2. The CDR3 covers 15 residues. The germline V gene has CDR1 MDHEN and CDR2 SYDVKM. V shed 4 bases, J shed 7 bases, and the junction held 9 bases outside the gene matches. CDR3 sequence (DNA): TGTGCCAGCAGTTCAGAGGGGACTAGGAGGAATGAGCAGTTCTTC. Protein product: CASSSEGTRRNEQFF.

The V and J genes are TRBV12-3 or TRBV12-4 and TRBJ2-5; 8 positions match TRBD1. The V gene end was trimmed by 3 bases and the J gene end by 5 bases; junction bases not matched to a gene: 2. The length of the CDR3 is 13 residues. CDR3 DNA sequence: TGTGCCAGCAGTTTTCGACAGGGGGAGACCCAGTACTTC. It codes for CASSFRQGETQYF.

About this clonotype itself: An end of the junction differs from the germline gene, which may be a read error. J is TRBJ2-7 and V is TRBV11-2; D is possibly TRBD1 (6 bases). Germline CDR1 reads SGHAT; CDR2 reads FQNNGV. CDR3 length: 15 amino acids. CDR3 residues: CTSSPNRVRAYEQYF. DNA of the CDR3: TGTACCAGTAGCCCCAACAGGGTAAGGGCCTACGAGCAGTACTTC.

This CDR3 reads CASSHPGVAGGYRFRNNEQFF. CDR3 nucleotides: TGTGCCAGCAGCCACCCGGGGGTAGCGGGGGGGTACAGATTTCGCAACAATGAGCAGTTCTTC. This rearrangement joins TRBV28 to TRBJ2-1, with TRBD2 identical over 11 bases. With 6 bases clipped from V and 5 bases from J, the junction kept 24 bases outside the gene matches. The CDR3 totals 21 residues. The V gene's germline CDR1 is MDHEN and CDR2 SYDVKM.

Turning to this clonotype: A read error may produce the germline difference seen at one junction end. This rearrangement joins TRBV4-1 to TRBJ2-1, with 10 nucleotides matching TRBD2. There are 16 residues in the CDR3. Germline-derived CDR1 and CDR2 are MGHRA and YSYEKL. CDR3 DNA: TGCGCCAACAGCCCCACTCTCGCTAGCGGGAGTGATGAGCAGTTCTTC. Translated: CANSPTLASGSDEQFF.

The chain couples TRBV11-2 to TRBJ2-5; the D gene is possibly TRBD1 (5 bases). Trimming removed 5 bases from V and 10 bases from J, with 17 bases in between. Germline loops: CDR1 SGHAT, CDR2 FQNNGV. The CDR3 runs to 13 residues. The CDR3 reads CASSIGSKGIQYF. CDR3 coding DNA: TGTGCCAGCAGCATAGGATCCAAGGGGATCCAGTACTTC.

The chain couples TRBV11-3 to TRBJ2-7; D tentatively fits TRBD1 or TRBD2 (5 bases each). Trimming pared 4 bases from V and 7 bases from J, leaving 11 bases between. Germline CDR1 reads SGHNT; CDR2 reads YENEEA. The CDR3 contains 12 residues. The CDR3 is CASSSQWGEQYF. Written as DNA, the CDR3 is TGTGCCAGCAGCTCCCAATGGGGGGAGCAGTACTTC.

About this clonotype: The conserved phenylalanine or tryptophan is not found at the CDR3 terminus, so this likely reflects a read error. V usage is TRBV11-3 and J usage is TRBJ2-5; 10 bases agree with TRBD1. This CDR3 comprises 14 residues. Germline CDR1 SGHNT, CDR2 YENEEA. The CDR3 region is CVSSRDRGRETQYL. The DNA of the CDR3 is TGTGTCAGCAGCCGAGACAGGGGGCGAGAGACCCAGTACTTG.

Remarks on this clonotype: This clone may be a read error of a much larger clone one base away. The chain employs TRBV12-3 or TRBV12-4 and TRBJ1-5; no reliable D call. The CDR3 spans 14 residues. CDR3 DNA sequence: TGTGCCAGCAGGCGCCTGGCAGGAGATCAGCCCCGGCATTTT. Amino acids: CASRRLAGDQPRHF.

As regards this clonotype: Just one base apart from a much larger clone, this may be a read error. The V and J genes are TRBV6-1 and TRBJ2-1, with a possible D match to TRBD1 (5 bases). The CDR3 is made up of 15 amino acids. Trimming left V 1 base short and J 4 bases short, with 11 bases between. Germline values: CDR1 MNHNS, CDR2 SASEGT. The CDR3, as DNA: TGTGCCAGCAGTGAAGTAGGGGCCACATACAATGAGCAGTTCTTC. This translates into CASSEVGATYNEQFF.

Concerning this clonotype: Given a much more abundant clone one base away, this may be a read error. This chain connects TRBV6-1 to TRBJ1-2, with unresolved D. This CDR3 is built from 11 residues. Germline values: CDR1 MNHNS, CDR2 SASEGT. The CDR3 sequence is CDSRANYGYTF. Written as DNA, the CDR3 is TGTGACAGCAGAGCCAACTATGGCTACACCTTC.

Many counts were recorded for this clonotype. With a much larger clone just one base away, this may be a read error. The CDR3 nucleotides read TGTGCCAGCGGCTTACCAGGGTTTGAGCAGTTCTTC. It specifies CASGLPGFEQFF. The chain employs TRBV11-2 and TRBJ2-1, with D possibly being TRBD1 (5 bases). Germline assignment: CDR1 SGHAT and CDR2 FQNNGV. This CDR3 has 12 residues. Using reference TRBV11-2 and TRBJ2-1 for the parts outside the CDR3, the full variable domain is EAGVAQSPRYKIIEKRQSVAFWCNPISGHATLYWYQQILGQGPKLLIQFQNNGVVDDSQLPKDRFSAERLKGVDSTLKIQPAKLEDSAVYLCASGLPGFEQFFGPGTRLTVL.

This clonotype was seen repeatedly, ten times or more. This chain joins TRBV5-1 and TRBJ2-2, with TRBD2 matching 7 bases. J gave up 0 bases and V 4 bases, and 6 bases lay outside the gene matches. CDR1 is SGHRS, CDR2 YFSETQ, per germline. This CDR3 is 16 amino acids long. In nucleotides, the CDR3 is TGCGCCAGCAGCCCCTTGGCGGGAGCGAACACCGGGGAGCTGTTTTTT. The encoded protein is CASSPLAGANTGELFF.

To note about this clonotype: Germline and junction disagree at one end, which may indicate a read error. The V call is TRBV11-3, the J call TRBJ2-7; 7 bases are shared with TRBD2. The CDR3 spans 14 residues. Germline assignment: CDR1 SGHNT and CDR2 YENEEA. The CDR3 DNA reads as TGTGCCTGCAGCTTAGCGGGCGTCTCCTACGAGCGGTACTTC. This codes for CACSLAGVSYERYF.

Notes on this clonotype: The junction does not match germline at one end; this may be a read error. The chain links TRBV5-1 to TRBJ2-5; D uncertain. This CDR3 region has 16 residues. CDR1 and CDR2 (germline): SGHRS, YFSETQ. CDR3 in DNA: TGCGCCAGCAACTTGGGTGATAGGACGTATCAAGAGACCCAGTACTTC. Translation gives CASNLGDRTYQETQYF.